The next 29 T cell receptor beta chains were all read from a single sample in a study of blood T cell repertoires in COVID-19 (dated by TCRdb to between 2020 and 2021). Libraries were built with the immunoSEQ multiplex PCR assay. The source is immuneACCESS, and TCRdb retained only in-frame sequences with V and J called. Part of the clones is not carried over; for the studies checked, unresolved V genes explain less than half of this, and the remainder is unexplained. This sample comprises fewer than 65,000 clones, 86% of them detected only once. Clones ranked in the top ten supply around 1.2% of the sample. Input material: peripheral blood. These receptors all stem from a man aged 60-69 years with acute or convalescent COVID-19.

V is TRBV7-2 and J is TRBJ1-2; a weak D match, TRBD1 (6 bases). The germline V and J ends were trimmed by 5 bases and 3 bases, with 13 bases remaining between them. There are 14 residues in the CDR3. Germline loops: CDR1 SGHTA, CDR2 FQGNSA. The CDR3 DNA follows: TGTGCCAGCAGCCAAACAGGGTCCTACTATGGCTACACCTTC. This codes for CASSQTGSYYGYTF.

The chain has TRBV15 and TRBJ1-1, with 9 bases that match TRBD1. The V gene end was trimmed by 5 bases and the J gene end by 4 bases; junction bases not matched to a gene: 2. This CDR3 has 13 amino acids. Germline V lookup: CDR1 LNHNV, CDR2 YYDKDF (reference sequence). In DNA form, the CDR3 reads TGTGCCACCAGCGAGGGACAGGGCACTGAAGCTTTCTTT. It specifies CATSEGQGTEAFF.

This chain uses TRBV7-9 with TRBJ1-1; 11 bases map to TRBD1. Germline V gene data show CDR1 as SEHNR and CDR2 as FQNEAQ (reference sequence). The CDR3 is 14 residues long. V lost 4 bases to trimming and J lost 4 bases; unmatched junction nucleotides: 2. CDR3 sequence reads: CASSSGTGGTEAFF. The DNA of the CDR3 is TGTGCCAGCAGCTCGGGGACAGGGGGCACTGAAGCTTTCTTT.

CDR3 sequence (DNA): TGTGCCAGCAGCCTTAGCGGGAGTGTTAACACCGGGGAGCTGTTTTTT. Amino acids: CASSLSGSVNTGELFF. The chain recombines TRBV3-1 (or the pseudogene TRBV3-2) with TRBJ2-2, with TRBD2 identical over 9 bases. J gave up 2 bases and V 4 bases, and 5 bases lay outside the gene matches. The V gene's germline CDR1 is LGHDT and CDR2 YNNKEL (reference sequence). CDR3 length: 16 residues.

The chain recombines TRBV5-4 with TRBJ2-2; tentative D call: TRBD1 (6 bases). The CDR3 is 15 amino acids. Trimming stripped 3 bases from V and 6 bases from J, with 15 bases between. Looked up from germline, CDR1 is SGHNT and CDR2 is YYREEE (reference sequence). The CDR3 protein is CASSSLTGSPGELFF. Here the CDR3 DNA reads TGTGCCAGCAGCTCACTCACAGGGAGCCCCGGGGAGCTGTTTTTT.

The chain links TRBV7-9 to TRBJ1-4; tentatively, D is TRBD1 (6 bases). The germline CDR1 and CDR2 sequences are SEHNR and FQNEAQ (reference sequence). This CDR3 has 15 residues. V was cut by 5 bases and J by 8 bases, with 18 bases left in between. DNA for the CDR3: TGTGCCAGCAGCGTATACCGGGACAATAGCGAAAAACTGTTTTTT. The encoded protein is CASSVYRDNSEKLFF.

The chain links TRBV7-2 to TRBJ2-3; 7 bases agree with TRBD1. This CDR3 is 14 amino acids long. The J segment lost 2 bases and the V segment lost 5 bases, leaving 4 bases of the junction unmatched. Germline CDR1 reads SGHTA; CDR2 reads FQGNSA. Here the CDR3 DNA reads TGTGCCAGCAGCCCCGGACAGGCCACAGATACGCAGTATTTT. This translates into CASSPGQATDTQYF.

The genes are TRBV2 and TRBJ1-1, with D hard to call. This CDR3 has 14 amino acids. Trimming shortened V by 5 bases and J by 1 base, and 11 bases separated the two germline ends. Germline values: CDR1 SNHLY, CDR2 FYNNEI. CDR3 amino acids: CASSPSRGNTEAFF. The DNA for the CDR3 is TGTGCCAGCAGTCCCTCTCGGGGGAACACTGAAGCTTTCTTT. The whole variable domain, filled in from reference TRBV2 and TRBJ1-1, reads EPEVTQTPSHQVTQMGQEVILRCVPISNHLYFYWYRQILGQKVEFLVSFYNNEISEKSEIFDDQFSVERPDGSNFTLKIRSTKLEDSAMYFCASSPSRGNTEAFFGQGTRLTVV.

Note on this clone: This sample also contains other DNA sequences that code for the same CDR3. V is TRBV7-6 and J is TRBJ2-4, with D perhaps matching TRBD2 (5 bases). Germline V gives CDR1 SGHVS, CDR2 FNYEAQ. Trimming pared 1 base from V and 1 base from J, leaving 14 bases between. This CDR3 spans 17 amino acids. CDR3 DNA sequence: TGTGCCAGCAGCTTAGGTAGTGACGGGAATGCCAAAAACATTCAGTACTTC. It translates to CASSLGSDGNAKNIQYF.

This chain connects TRBV6-5 to TRBJ1-2; TRBD1 matches at 8 bases. V lost 8 bases, J lost 6 bases, and 8 bases stayed unmatched. CDR1 and CDR2 (germline): MNHEY, SVGAGI. The CDR3 is 13 residues long. For the CDR3, the DNA is TGTGCCAGCCAAAGTGGACAGGGCGATGGCTACACCTTC. It specifies CASQSGQGDGYTF.

This rearrangement joins TRBV5-1 to TRBJ2-7; a weak D match, TRBD2 (5 bases). CDR3 length equals 15 residues. CDR1 and CDR2 (germline): SGHRS, YFSETQ. V dropped 9 bases and J dropped 4 bases, with 23 bases sitting between them. The CDR3 is CATPPHPPRGYEQYF. CDR3 nucleotide sequence: TGCGCCACCCCCCCCCACCCACCTCGGGGTTACGAGCAGTACTTC.

The J gene is TRBJ1-2, the V gene TRBV2; D ambiguous. CDR1 is SNHLY, CDR2 FYNNEI, per germline. The V and J ends lost 7 bases and 12 bases respectively, with 15 bases between them. The CDR3 is made up of 11 amino acids. The CDR3 loop is CASKDRGGNTF. The CDR3 DNA sequence: TGTGCCAGCAAGGACCGGGGTGGAAACACCTTC.

This chain connects TRBV14 to TRBJ2-5; the match to TRBD1 covers 7 bases. Germline V gene sequence: CDR1 SGHDN, CDR2 FVKESK. Trimming took 1 base from V and 5 from J; bases not matched to a gene: 19. The CDR3 consists of 19 residues. The CDR3 nucleotides read TGTGCCAGCAGCCAAGGTCTATCTAGGGACAGCCTAAGTGGGGAGACCCAGTACTTC. It codes for CASSQGLSRDSLSGETQYF.

J is TRBJ1-1 and V is TRBV6-2 or TRBV6-3; D is ambiguous. Germline-derived CDR1 and CDR2 are MNHEY and SVGEGT. CDR3 length: 11 amino acids. V was trimmed by 5 bases and J by 7 bases, leaving 8 bases between them. CDR3 in DNA: TGTGCCAGCAGTACTACGGTTGAAGCTTTCTTT. This gives the protein CASSTTVEAFF.

The DNA for the CDR3 is TGTGCCAGCAGCAGAGGTACGGGAAGCTCCTACAATGAGCAGTTCTTC. Translating gives CASSRGTGSSYNEQFF. V usage is TRBV5-4 and J usage is TRBJ2-1; maybe TRBD2 (5 bases). The V end lost 4 bases, the J end lost 0 bases, and 14 bases lay between the germline ends. This CDR3 is 16 amino acids long. In germline, CDR1 is SGHNT, CDR2 YYREEE (reference sequence).

The chain is built from TRBV28 and TRBJ2-5, with a weak D call TRBD2 (6 bases). The CDR3 covers 12 residues. Between the trimmed V and J ends, which lost 4 bases and 7 bases, there was a span of 10 bases. Germline V lookup: CDR1 MDHEN, CDR2 SYDVKM. CDR3 DNA: TGTGCCAGCAGTTCCACCGGGAGGACCCAGTACTTC. Amino acids: CASSSTGRTQYF.

V is TRBV15 and J is TRBJ2-1, with 16 bases aligning to TRBD2. The germline V gene has CDR1 LNHNV and CDR2 YYDKDF (reference sequence). The trim removed 0 bases at V and 9 bases at J, leaving 2 bases unmatched. The CDR3 loop spans 16 amino acids. For the CDR3, the DNA is TGTGCCACCAGCAGAGAGGGGACTAGCGGGAGGGGTGAGCAGTTCTTC. Protein: CATSREGTSGRGEQFF.

This chain links TRBV6-5 with TRBJ1-3; perhaps TRBD1 as D (6 bases). The germline CDR1 and CDR2 sequences are MNHEY and SVGAGI. Trimming took 6 bases from V and 4 from J, leaving 10 bases between them. The CDR3 consists of 13 residues. CDR3 protein: CASRRTEGNTIYF. CDR3 in DNA: TGTGCCAGCAGGCGGACAGAAGGAAACACCATATATTTT.

This clone was recorded a few times. The genes are TRBV2 and TRBJ1-6; 10 bases align to TRBD1. The ends lost 8 bases at V and 0 bases at J; junction bases unmatched: 1. Per the germline V gene, CDR1 is SNHLY and CDR2 is FYNNEI. This CDR3 is 15 amino acids long. In nucleotides, the CDR3 is TGTGCCAGCGGGGACAGGGGCTCCTATAATTCACCCCTCCACTTT. It translates to CASGDRGSYNSPLHF.

The rearrangement uses TRBV6-1 and TRBJ1-3; D is uncertain. V was cut by 3 bases and J by 2 bases, with 11 bases left in between. This CDR3 has 15 residues. Per germline, CDR1 MNHNS and CDR2 SASEGT. Written as DNA, the CDR3 is TGTGCCAGCAGTGACAGACAAAATGCTGGAAACACCATATATTTT. The encoded protein is CASSDRQNAGNTIYF.

The chain couples TRBV9 to TRBJ2-3; D is perhaps TRBD2 (5 bases). In germline, CDR1 is SGDLS, CDR2 YYNGEE. Between the trimmed V and J ends, which lost 2 bases and 6 bases, there was a span of 10 bases. CDR3 length equals 13 residues. This chain's CDR3 is CASSVLAGDTQYF. The CDR3 region has the DNA TGTGCCAGCAGCGTTCTAGCCGGCGATACGCAGTATTTT.

V is TRBV29-1 and J is TRBJ1-5, with 8 nucleotides matching TRBD1. The germline V gene encodes CDR1 SQVTM and CDR2 ANQGSEA. The CDR3 has 13 amino acids. V shed 4 bases, J shed 6 bases, and the junction held 5 bases outside the gene matches. CDR3 sequence reads: CSVAQGAGQPQHF. Written as DNA, the CDR3 is TGCAGCGTTGCCCAGGGGGCAGGTCAGCCCCAGCATTTT.

This clone appeared once. The chain links TRBV6-5 to TRBJ1-4; 9 nucleotides line up with TRBD1. CDR1 and CDR2 (germline): MNHEY, SVGAGI. The CDR3 has 15 amino acids. V trimming: 5 bases; J trimming: 4 bases; junction bases outside the gene matches: 5. In nucleotides, the CDR3 is TGTGCCAGCAGTCAGATGGGACAGGGTAATGAAAAACTGTTTTTT. This encodes CASSQMGQGNEKLFF.

The chain has TRBV19 and TRBJ1-2; 12 nucleotides match TRBD1. V shed 0 bases, J shed 2 bases, and the junction held 7 bases outside the gene matches. Germline CDR1 is LNHDA and CDR2 is SQIVND (reference sequence). The CDR3 runs 18 residues. CDR3 sequence reads: CASSIDGGQGAVNYGYTF. DNA of the CDR3: TGTGCCAGTAGTATAGATGGGGGACAGGGGGCAGTCAACTATGGCTACACCTTC.

The chain's CDR3 is CASSKTRDYGYTF. The CDR3 DNA follows: TGTGCCAGCAGCAAAACTCGGGACTATGGCTACACCTTC. The genes are TRBV21-1 and TRBJ1-2. TRBV21-1 is a pseudogene segment. This CDR3 is 13 amino acids long.

V is TRBV24-1 and J is TRBJ2-3; 7 nucleotides line up with TRBD1. CDR1 is KGHDR, CDR2 SFDVKD, per germline. The CDR3 loop spans 13 amino acids. The J segment lost 11 bases and the V segment lost 1 base, leaving 5 bases of the junction unmatched. In DNA, the CDR3 is TGTGCCACCAGTGATTTTGCACAGGGGAAGCAGTATTTT. This codes for CATSDFAQGKQYF.

The CDR3 bases are TGTGCCAGCAGCTTGGAAATAATCGCTAGCGGGGGGGGCTTGGATACGCAGTATTTT. It encodes CASSLEIIASGGGLDTQYF. The chain recombines TRBV5-4 with TRBJ2-3, with 12 nucleotides matching TRBD2. J lost 6 bases, V lost 0 bases, and 14 bases had no gene match. Germline V gene sequence: CDR1 SGHNT, CDR2 YYREEE (reference sequence). The CDR3 loop spans 19 amino acids.

In nucleotides, the CDR3 is TGTGCCAGCAGCCGGACAGTTTATAGCAATCAGCCCCAGCATTTT. Translation gives CASSRTVYSNQPQHF. The rearrangement joins TRBV5-8 to TRBJ1-5; D may be TRBD1 (6 bases). V shed 4 bases and J shed 0 bases, with 11 bases lying between them. CDR3 length equals 15 residues. Per germline, CDR1 SGHTS and CDR2 YDEGEE.

The chain carries TRBV19 and TRBJ1-2; D uncertain. Trimming left V 7 bases short and J 5 bases short, with 11 bases between. This CDR3 is 12 amino acids long. Germline-derived CDR1 and CDR2 are LNHDA and SQIVND (reference sequence). CDR3 DNA: TGTGCCAGTACCCAGGAACCATATGGCTACACCTTC. Protein: CASTQEPYGYTF.